The rows below give T cell receptor beta chains drawn from one sample of a study of shared clonotypes between healthy human individuals. The method was immunoSEQ multiplex PCR; TCRdb's version includes in-frame clones alone and lacks a portion of them. The sample carries about 580,000 clones, more than 95% recorded once. The sequencing input was naive CD8+ T cells sorted from blood. The receptors derive from a young man in good health. The CDR3 runs from the conserved cysteine through the conserved F or W. D genes are given only for firm matches. Clone size, where shown, is once, few, many, or a class for clones that have expanded.

D: .; V: TRBV29-1; J: TRBJ2-6; size: .; DNA: TGCAGCGCCGCCGGGAAGAGTGACCACTCTGGGGCCAACGTCCTGACTTTC; CDR3: CSAAGKSDHSGANVLTF
D: TRBD2; V: TRBV9; J: TRBJ2-7; size: .; DNA: TGTGCCAGCAGCGCGGGAGGGTTGGGGGAGCAGTACTTC; CDR3: CASSAGGLGEQYF
D: .; V: TRBV6-5; J: TRBJ2-5; size: .; DNA: TGTGCCAGCGGCCTCCGGGGGTTGTGGGAAGAGACCCAGTACTTC; CDR3: CASGLRGLWEETQYF
D: .; V: TRBV7-2; J: TRBJ2-7; size: .; DNA: TGTGCCAGCAGCACAAACAGGGTCCTCGAGCAGTACTTC; CDR3: CASSTNRVLEQYF
D: .; V: TRBV7-8; J: TRBJ1-2; size: .; DNA: TGTGCCAGCAGCTTATCCACCAGGGCCTATGGCTACACCTTC; CDR3: CASSLSTRAYGYTF
D: TRBD2; V: TRBV4-3; J: TRBJ2-1; size: .; DNA: TGCGCCAGCAGCAAGAGCGGGAGAGGATACAATGAGCAGTTCTTC; CDR3: CASSKSGRGYNEQFF
D: .; V: TRBV5-1; J: TRBJ2-5; size: once; DNA: TGCGCCAGTCAAAGTAGGGGCCGTGAGGAGACCCAGTACTTC; CDR3: CASQSRGREETQYF
D: .; V: TRBV5-1; J: TRBJ2-1; size: once; DNA: TGCGCCAGCAGCTTGGACGTCAATGAGCAGTTCTTC; CDR3: CASSLDVNEQFF
D: .; V: TRBV28; J: TRBJ2-7; size: .; DNA: TGTGCCAGCAGTTTGGACACCCCCTACGAGCAGTACTTC; CDR3: CASSLDTPYEQYF
D: .; V: TRBV14; J: TRBJ2-5; size: .; DNA: TGTGCCAGCAGCTGGACCTCGCAAGAGACCCAGTACTTC; CDR3: CASSWTSQETQYF
D: TRBD1; V: TRBV5-6; J: TRBJ2-7; size: .; DNA: TGTGCCAGCGGGCGTACCACAGGGGGCATAGCCTACGAGCAGTACTTC; CDR3: CASGRTTGGIAYEQYF
D: TRBD1; V: TRBV2; J: TRBJ2-3; size: .; DNA: TGTGCCAGCAGGTCCGGGACAGCCGGCATGTTCCTAACAGATACGCAGTATTTT; CDR3: CASRSGTAGMFLTDTQYF
D: TRBD2; V: TRBV5-5; J: TRBJ2-1; size: .; DNA: TGTGCCAGCAGCTTGGTTCTAGCGGGAGAAACCTACAATGAGCAGTTCTTC; CDR3: CASSLVLAGETYNEQFF
D: TRBD2; V: TRBV11-2; J: TRBJ2-1; size: .; DNA: TGTGCCAGCAGCCCGGGACTAGTCCAGAATGAGCAGTTCTTC; CDR3: CASSPGLVQNEQFF
D: TRBD1; V: TRBV9; J: TRBJ2-7; size: .; DNA: TGTGCCAGCAGCGGTGGGACAGTTCGGAACGAGCAGTACTTC; CDR3: CASSGGTVRNEQYF
D: .; V: TRBV9; J: TRBJ2-3; size: .; DNA: TGTGCCAGCGGAAGGAAAGATACGCAGTATTTT; CDR3: CASGRKDTQYF
D: TRBD2; V: TRBV7-6; J: TRBJ2-7; size: .; DNA: TGTGCCAGCAGCGAAGGGGGACTAGCCTACGAGCAGTACTTC; CDR3: CASSEGGLAYEQYF
D: .; V: TRBV4-1; J: TRBJ2-1; size: .; DNA: TGCGCCAGCAGCCAAGCCACGTACAATGAGCAGTTCTTC; CDR3: CASSQATYNEQFF
D: .; V: TRBV7-9; J: TRBJ2-7; size: .; DNA: TGTGCCAGCAGCACCCGGGACGGCGATTGGGAGCAGTACTTC; CDR3: CASSTRDGDWEQYF
D: .; V: TRBV27; J: TRBJ1-2; size: .; DNA: TGTGCCAGCAGTTTATACCAGGGGAGCTATGGCTACACCTTC; CDR3: CASSLYQGSYGYTF